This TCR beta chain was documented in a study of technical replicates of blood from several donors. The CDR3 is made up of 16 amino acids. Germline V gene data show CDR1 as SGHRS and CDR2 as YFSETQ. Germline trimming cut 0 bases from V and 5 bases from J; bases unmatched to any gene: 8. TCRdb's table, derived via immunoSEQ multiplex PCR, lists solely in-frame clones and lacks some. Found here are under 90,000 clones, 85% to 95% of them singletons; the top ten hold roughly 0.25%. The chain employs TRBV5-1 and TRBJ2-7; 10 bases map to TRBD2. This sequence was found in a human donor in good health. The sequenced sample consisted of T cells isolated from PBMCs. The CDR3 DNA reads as TGCGCCAGCAGCTTGGGCCAGCGGGAGGGCCGGAACGAGCAGTACTTC. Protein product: CASSLGQREGRNEQYF.